What follows are 31 T cell receptor beta chains derived from one specimen sequenced in a study of response to subunit inactivated influenza vaccine. From the RT-PCR reads, TCRdb called clonotypes with MiXCR, one entry per CDR3 protein. The sample has about 240,000 distinct CDR3 sequences; 12% are singletons. The sequencing used non-naive T cells sorted from PBMCs, collected 14 to 15 days before vaccination. The receptors were gathered from a man between 45 and 60 years old who received an inactivated influenza vaccine.

This clonotype was seen ten or more times. V usage is TRBV3-1 and J usage is TRBJ1-1, with TRBD1 identical over 7 bases. The germline CDR1 and CDR2 sequences are LGHDT and YNNKEL (reference sequence). V dropped 4 bases and J dropped 14; count of bases not matched to a gene: 10. The CDR3 length is 12 residues. The CDR3 protein is CASSLTEKDRFF. The CDR3 DNA reads as TGTGCCAGCAGCCTTACCGAGAAGGACAGGTTCTTT. Supplemented by reference TRBV3-1 and TRBJ1-1, the full variable domain reads DTAVSQTPKYLVTQMGNDKSIKCEQNLGHDTMYWYKQDSKKFLKIMFSYNNKELIINETVPNRFSPKSPDKAHLNLHINSLELGDSAVYFCASSLTEKDRFFGQGTRLTVV.

This clonotype was counted ten times or more. The chain carries TRBV5-1 and TRBJ2-5; D unclear. Trimming removed 1 base at V and 5 bases at J, with 9 bases between. Germline V CDR1 and CDR2: SGHRS, YFSETQ. This CDR3 comprises 13 residues. The chain's CDR3 is CASSLFPGETQYF. The CDR3 coding sequence is TGCGCCAGCAGCTTGTTCCCCGGGGAGACCCAGTACTTC. The whole variable domain, filled in from reference TRBV5-1 and TRBJ2-5, reads KAGVTQTPRYLIKTRGQQVTLSCSPISGHRSVSWYQQTPGQGLQFLFEYFSETQRNKGNFPGRFSGRQFSNSRSEMNVSTLELGDSALYLCASSLFPGETQYFGPGTRLLVL.

The chain carries TRBV2 and TRBJ2-3; 7 nucleotides match TRBD2. Germline values: CDR1 SNHLY, CDR2 FYNNEI. The trim removed 8 bases at V and 5 bases at J, leaving 7 bases unmatched. The CDR3 extends over 13 amino acids. The DNA for the CDR3 is TGTGCCAGCGGGGGGGGACTCCGAGATACGCAGTATTTT. This codes for CASGGGLRDTQYF.

The chain links TRBV10-3 to TRBJ2-5; a possible D gene is TRBD1 (6 bases). There are 14 residues in the CDR3. V lost 6 bases, J lost 2 bases, and 13 bases lay in between. Per the germline V gene, CDR1 is ENHRY and CDR2 is SYGVKD. CDR3 region: CAIRTDRLQETQYF. In DNA form, the CDR3 reads TGTGCCATCAGGACCGACAGGTTGCAAGAGACCCAGTACTTC.

The chain has TRBV4-1 and TRBJ1-5; D unclear. The V end lost 3 bases, the J end lost 2 bases, and 8 bases lay between the germline ends. CDR1 is MGHRA and CDR2 is YSYEKL in the germline V gene. This CDR3 has 14 amino acids. CDR3 region: CASSQGLGNQPQHF. CDR3 nucleotide sequence: TGCGCCAGCAGCCAGGGATTGGGCAATCAGCCCCAGCATTTT.

This clonotype was seen a few times. The CDR3 loop reads CASSPWGDVHEQYF. CDR3 DNA: TGTGCCAGCAGCCCCTGGGGGGACGTCCACGAGCAGTACTTC. The rearrangement uses TRBV7-9 and TRBJ2-7, with D perhaps matching TRBD2 (6 bases). The germline V gene encodes CDR1 SEHNR and CDR2 FQNEAQ (reference sequence). CDR3 length equals 14 residues. V was trimmed by 5 bases and J by 5 bases, leaving 16 bases between them. Full variable domain (outside the CDR3, taken from reference TRBV7-9 and TRBJ2-7): DTGVSQNPRHKITKRGQNVTFRCDPISEHNRLYWYRQTLGQGPEFLTYFQNEAQLEKSRLLSDRFSAERPKGSFSTLEIQRTEQGDSAMYLCASSPWGDVHEQYFGPGTRLTVT.

This clonotype appeared a few times. This chain uses TRBV20-1 with TRBJ2-7; D is unclear. The CDR3 contains 12 residues. V was cut by 3 bases and J by 3 bases, with 9 bases left in between. Germline CDR1 reads DFQATT; CDR2 reads SNEGSKA (reference sequence). The CDR3, as DNA: TGCAGTGCTAGGAGCCGCAACTACGAGCAGTACTTC. Its translation is CSARSRNYEQYF.

This clonotype has a handful of counts. The V and J genes are TRBV3-1 and TRBJ1-3; D remains unclear. Germline loops: CDR1 LGHDT, CDR2 YNNKEL (reference sequence). This CDR3 comprises 14 residues. Trimming cost V 3 bases and J 2 bases, with 8 bases left between them. CDR3 DNA: TGTGCCAGCAGCCAGGGAGGAGCTGGAAACACCATATATTTT. Translating it yields CASSQGGAGNTIYF.

This clonotype has a count of ten or more. The genes are TRBV6-2 or TRBV6-3 and TRBJ2-7; D possibly corresponds to TRBD2 (6 bases). CDR1 MNHEY and CDR2 SVGEGT come from the germline V gene. This CDR3 has 14 residues. Deletions cut 7 bases from V and 4 bases from J, with 17 bases between. In DNA form, the CDR3 reads TGTGCCAGCACCGAGGCGGGATCAGGGTACGAGCAGTACTTC. It encodes CASTEAGSGYEQYF.

This clonotype has a handful of counts. The J gene is TRBJ1-1, the V gene TRBV12-3 or TRBV12-4; possible D gene TRBD1, 5 bases. The CDR3 runs 11 residues. V was clipped by 5 bases and J by 13 bases, with 14 bases between them. CDR3 DNA: TGTGCCAGCAGTCCCCCCCCGGGGCTTTTCTTT. This encodes CASSPPPGLFF.

The sample holds many counts of this clonotype. The chain uses TRBV20-1 and TRBJ2-3; D remains unclear. The CDR3 has 14 amino acids. Looked up from germline, CDR1 is DFQATT and CDR2 is SNEGSKA (reference sequence). Trimming cost V 1 base and J 2 bases, with 10 bases left between them. CDR3 region: CSARGQLLTDTQYF. The CDR3 nucleotides are TGCAGTGCTAGAGGCCAGCTTCTCACAGATACGCAGTATTTT.

This clonotype was picked up a small number of times. This chain joins TRBV27 and TRBJ2-5, with D perhaps TRBD1 (5 bases). This CDR3 is built from 11 residues. V lost 10 bases to trimming and J lost 5 bases, with 11 bases between them. The V gene's germline CDR1 is MNHEY and CDR2 SMNVEV (reference sequence). The CDR3 region is CATRARETQYF. The CDR3 DNA is TGTGCCACCAGGGCGCGGGAGACCCAGTACTTC.

This clonotype was picked up a small number of times. The rearrangement uses TRBV7-2 and TRBJ1-2; D is undetermined. V was trimmed by 1 base and J by 4 bases, leaving 16 bases between them. Looked up from germline, CDR1 is SGHTA and CDR2 is FQGNSA. CDR3 size: 16 residues. CDR3 bases: TGTGCCAGCAGCTTAGTTAGCAGATTTGCTTCCTATGGCTACACCTTC. Its translation: CASSLVSRFASYGYTF.

Ten or more counts support this clonotype. CDR3 amino acids: CSVLLAGQRVPYF. The DNA of the CDR3 is TGCAGCGTACTACTAGCGGGGCAACGGGTGCCGTATTTT. V usage is TRBV29-1 and J usage is TRBJ2-3; 10 bases fit TRBD2. Trimming removed 6 bases from V and 14 bases from J; junction bases left unmatched: 14. The V gene's germline CDR1 is SQVTM and CDR2 ANQGSEA. This CDR3 comprises 13 residues.

The chain carries TRBV6-1 and TRBJ2-7, with 9 nucleotides matching TRBD2. J was trimmed by 6 bases and V by 2 bases; bases with no gene match: 8. CDR1 is MNHNS and CDR2 is SASEGT in the germline V gene. This CDR3 has 15 amino acids. The DNA of the CDR3 is TGTGCCAGCAGTGAATCCAGCGGGGGGCCGTCCGAGCAGTACTTC. It specifies CASSESSGGPSEQYF.

This clonotype has a handful of counts. This chain uses TRBV28 with TRBJ1-1; D not resolved. Germline lookup yields CDR1 MDHEN and CDR2 SYDVKM. The V end was cut by 7 bases, the J end by 2 bases, with 5 bases between. The CDR3 runs to 11 residues. Here the CDR3 reads CASIVNTEAFF. The CDR3 nucleotides read TGTGCCAGCATCGTCAACACTGAAGCTTTCTTT.

This clonotype has ten or more counts. This chain joins TRBV7-2 and TRBJ2-2, with a tentative D call TRBD2 (7 bases). V was cut by 3 bases and J by 6 bases, with 14 bases left in between. Germline V CDR1 and CDR2: SGHTA, FQGNSA. The CDR3 totals 15 residues. The DNA for the CDR3 is TGTGCCAGCAGCTTTCAGGGGACTACCTCCGGGGAGCTGTTTTTT. Encoded protein: CASSFQGTTSGELFF.

This clonotype was seen a handful of times. This rearrangement joins TRBV12-3 or TRBV12-4 to TRBJ1-2; D gene ambiguous. V was shortened by 6 bases and J by 2 bases, with 16 bases between the two germline ends. This CDR3 region has 15 residues. The CDR3 DNA sequence: TGTGCCAGCAGCCGAAGACGGGCAAAGAACTATGGCTACACCTTC. As protein: CASSRRRAKNYGYTF.

This clonotype was counted many times. The chain has TRBV6-5 and TRBJ2-7, with 8 bases lining up with TRBD1. The CDR3 totals 13 residues. Germline CDR1 and CDR2: MNHEY and SVGAGI. V lost 6 bases to trimming and J lost 6 bases; unmatched junction nucleotides: 7. CDR3 loop: CASSSNTGGEQYF. In nucleotides, the CDR3 is TGTGCCAGCAGCTCAAACACAGGGGGCGAGCAGTACTTC.

This clonotype came up many times. The rearrangement links TRBV5-5 to TRBJ2-1; D call uncertain. The CDR3 covers 15 residues. Trimming left V 6 bases short and J 0 bases short, with 13 bases between. The germline V gene has CDR1 SGHKS and CDR2 YYEKEE (reference sequence). This CDR3 reads CASTLGWDSYNEQFF. CDR3 sequence (DNA): TGTGCCAGCACCCTGGGTTGGGACTCCTACAATGAGCAGTTCTTC.

This clonotype occurred a few times. This chain uses TRBV6-2 or TRBV6-3 with TRBJ1-2; D remains ambiguous. The CDR3 sequence is 15 residues long. CDR1 is MNHEY, CDR2 SVGEGT, per germline. V was clipped by 2 bases and J by 0 bases, with 10 bases between them. The CDR3 DNA follows: TGTGCCAGCAGTTACGTGGACGTAGCTAACTATGGCTACACCTTC. The encoded protein is CASSYVDVANYGYTF.

The chain links TRBV28 to TRBJ1-6, with D unclear. The CDR3 contains 14 residues. V shed 3 bases and J shed 7 bases, with 10 bases lying between them. Germline V gene lookup returns CDR1 MDHEN and CDR2 SYDVKM. CDR3 sequence: CASSFSQRNSPLHF. The CDR3 nucleotides are TGTGCCAGCAGTTTTTCACAGAGGAATTCACCCCTCCACTTT.

V and J are TRBV29-1 and TRBJ2-5, with D possibly being TRBD1 (5 bases). The CDR3 spans 13 residues. Trimming shortened V by 6 bases and J by 5 bases, and 16 bases separated the two germline ends. The germline CDR1 and CDR2 sequences are SQVTM and ANQGSEA. CDR3 amino acids: CSVRGRGSETQYF. In DNA form, the CDR3 reads TGCAGCGTCCGCGGTAGGGGTAGTGAGACCCAGTACTTC.

This clonotype was counted only a few times. This rearrangement joins TRBV6-2 or TRBV6-3 to TRBJ2-5; no clear D gene. Germline values: CDR1 MNHEY, CDR2 SVGEGT. Trimming removed 0 bases from V and 10 bases from J, with 9 bases in between. CDR3 size: 12 residues. This CDR3 is CASSYSRTLQYF. In DNA, the CDR3 is TGTGCCAGCAGTTACTCGAGAACGCTCCAGTACTTC.

This clonotype occurred many times. The CDR3 coding sequence is TGTGCCAGCAGCTCCCTGACTAGCGGGGGGTTAGGGGGGACCCAGTACTTC. Encoded protein: CASSSLTSGGLGGTQYF. The V and J genes are TRBV5-6 and TRBJ2-5; 13 positions agree with TRBD2. CDR1 SGHDT and CDR2 YYEEEE come from the germline V gene. This CDR3 has 17 amino acids. V lost 3 bases to trimming and J lost 7 bases; unmatched junction nucleotides: 12.

The chain is built from TRBV27 and TRBJ2-3; 8 bases align to TRBD1. The V gene's germline CDR1 is MNHEY and CDR2 SMNVEV (reference sequence). This CDR3 is 14 amino acids long. With 2 bases clipped from V and 3 bases from J, the junction kept 1 base outside the gene matches. The CDR3 loop is CASSLTGGTDTQYF. The CDR3, as DNA: TGTGCCAGCAGTTTAACAGGGGGAACAGATACGCAGTATTTT.

This clonotype came up a few times. The chain is built from TRBV10-3 and TRBJ2-2; weak D call: TRBD2 (7 bases). V lost 3 bases, J lost 4 bases, and 12 bases lay in between. The CDR3 spans 15 residues. CDR1 is ENHRY, CDR2 SYGVKD, per germline. CDR3 coding DNA: TGTGCCATCAGTGATGGAGGGGGGGGCACCGGGGAGCTGTTTTTT. It encodes CAISDGGGGTGELFF.

CDR3 coding DNA: TGTGCCAGCAGCTTCTCCGGGAACTATGGCTACACCTTC. This encodes CASSFSGNYGYTF. The chain employs TRBV11-2 and TRBJ1-2; no clear D gene. The CDR3 totals 13 residues. The germline gives CDR1 SGHAT, CDR2 FQNNGV. V lost 3 bases to trimming and J lost 2 bases, with 7 bases between them. The full variable domain, its missing parts supplied by reference TRBV11-2 and TRBJ1-2, is EAGVAQSPRYKIIEKRQSVAFWCNPISGHATLYWYQQILGQGPKLLIQFQNNGVVDDSQLPKDRFSAERLKGVDSTLKIQPAKLEDSAVYLCASSFSGNYGYTFGSGTRLTVV.

The V call is TRBV5-1, the J call TRBJ2-5; tentatively, D is TRBD1 (5 bases). There are 14 residues in the CDR3. V dropped 4 bases and J dropped 5 bases, with 15 bases sitting between them. Looked up from germline, CDR1 is SGHRS and CDR2 is YFSETQ. The CDR3 DNA is TGCGCCAGCAGCACCCAGGGCGTTTGGGAGACCCAGTACTTC. Its protein product is CASSTQGVWETQYF.

There are many counts of this clonotype. The chain combines TRBV11-1 with TRBJ1-4; D ambiguous. The germline gives CDR1 SGHAT, CDR2 FQDESV (reference sequence). This CDR3 has 20 residues. V lost 2 bases and J lost 0, with 22 bases in between. CDR3 DNA: TGTGCCAGCAGCTTAAATTTGGTCTGGCAGGAGGATGCAACTAATGAAAAACTGTTTTTT. Protein sequence: CASSLNLVWQEDATNEKLFF.

This clonotype was seen a few times. The chain joins TRBV7-8 to TRBJ2-7, with TRBD1 as a possible D gene (6 bases). Germline CDR1 reads SGHVS; CDR2 reads FQNEAQ. V gave up 4 bases and J gave up 4 bases, with 14 bases separating them. CDR3 length: 14 residues. The CDR3 bases are TGTGCCAGCAGCTCGTCGACAGGCGCGTACGAGCAGTACTTC. This translates into CASSSSTGAYEQYF.